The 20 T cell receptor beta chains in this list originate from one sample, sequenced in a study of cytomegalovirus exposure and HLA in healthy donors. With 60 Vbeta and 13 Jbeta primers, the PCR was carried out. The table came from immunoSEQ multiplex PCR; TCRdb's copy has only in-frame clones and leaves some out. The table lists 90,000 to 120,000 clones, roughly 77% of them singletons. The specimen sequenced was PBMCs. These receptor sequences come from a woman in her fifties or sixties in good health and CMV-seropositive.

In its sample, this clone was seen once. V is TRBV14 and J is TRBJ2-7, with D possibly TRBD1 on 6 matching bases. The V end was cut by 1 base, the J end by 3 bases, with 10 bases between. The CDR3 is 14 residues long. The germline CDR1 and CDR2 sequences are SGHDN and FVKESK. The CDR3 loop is CASSQAGAYYEQYF. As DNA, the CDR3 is TGTGCCAGCAGCCAAGCAGGGGCCTACTACGAGCAGTACTTC.

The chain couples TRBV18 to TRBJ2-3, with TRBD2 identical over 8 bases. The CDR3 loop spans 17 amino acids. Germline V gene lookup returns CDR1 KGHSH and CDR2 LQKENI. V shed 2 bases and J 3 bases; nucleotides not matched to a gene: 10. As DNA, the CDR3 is TGTGCCAGCTCACCAATCGGTGCGGGGGGCGAAACAGATACGCAGTATTTT. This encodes CASSPIGAGGETDTQYF.

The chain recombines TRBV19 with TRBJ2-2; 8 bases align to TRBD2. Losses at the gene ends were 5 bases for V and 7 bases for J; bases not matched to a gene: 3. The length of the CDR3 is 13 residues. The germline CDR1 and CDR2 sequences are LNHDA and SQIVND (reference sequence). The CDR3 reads CASSPTSGGELFF. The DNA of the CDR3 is TGTGCCAGTAGTCCCACTAGCGGCGGGGAGCTGTTTTTT.

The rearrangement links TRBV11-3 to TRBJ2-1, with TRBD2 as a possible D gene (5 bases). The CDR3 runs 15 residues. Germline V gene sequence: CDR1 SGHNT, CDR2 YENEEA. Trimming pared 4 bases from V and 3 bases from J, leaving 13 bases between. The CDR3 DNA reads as TGTGCCAGCAGCTCCTCATCCGGGATCTACAATGAGCAGTTCTTC. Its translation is CASSSSSGIYNEQFF.

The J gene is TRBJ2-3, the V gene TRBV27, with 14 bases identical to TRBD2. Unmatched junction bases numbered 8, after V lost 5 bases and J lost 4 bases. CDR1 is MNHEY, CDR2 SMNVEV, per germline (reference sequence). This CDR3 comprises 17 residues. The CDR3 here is CASSPWTSGGMADTQYF. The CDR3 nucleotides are TGTGCCAGCAGTCCCTGGACTAGCGGGGGGATGGCAGATACGCAGTATTTT.

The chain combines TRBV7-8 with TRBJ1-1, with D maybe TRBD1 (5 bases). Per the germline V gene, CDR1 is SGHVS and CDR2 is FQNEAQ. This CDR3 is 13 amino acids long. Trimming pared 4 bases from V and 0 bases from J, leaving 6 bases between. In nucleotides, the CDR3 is TGTGCCAGCAGCTCACAGGTGAACACTGAAGCTTTCTTT. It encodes CASSSQVNTEAFF.

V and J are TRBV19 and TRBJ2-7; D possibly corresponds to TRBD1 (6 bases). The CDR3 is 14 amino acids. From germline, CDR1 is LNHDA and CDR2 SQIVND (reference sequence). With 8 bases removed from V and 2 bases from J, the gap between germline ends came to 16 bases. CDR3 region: CASSPREGAYEQYF. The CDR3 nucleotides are TGTGCCAGTTCTCCCCGTGAGGGGGCCTACGAGCAGTACTTC. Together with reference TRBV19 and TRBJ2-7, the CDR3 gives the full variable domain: DGGITQSPKYLFRKEGQNVTLSCEQNLNHDAMYWYRQDPGQGLRLIYYSQIVNDFQKGDIAEGYSVSREKKESFPLTVTSAQKNPTAFYLCASSPREGAYEQYFGPGTRLTVT.

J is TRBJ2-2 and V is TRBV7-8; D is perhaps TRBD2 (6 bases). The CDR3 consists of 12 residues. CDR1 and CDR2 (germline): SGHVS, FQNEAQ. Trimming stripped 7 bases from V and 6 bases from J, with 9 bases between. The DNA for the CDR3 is TGTGCCAGCAAAACTAGCTCCGGGGAGCTGTTTTTT. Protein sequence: CASKTSSGELFF.

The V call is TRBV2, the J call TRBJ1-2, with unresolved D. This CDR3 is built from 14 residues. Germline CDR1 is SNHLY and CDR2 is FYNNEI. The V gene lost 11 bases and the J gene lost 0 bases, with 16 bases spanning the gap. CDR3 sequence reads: CAVGRAYANYGYTF. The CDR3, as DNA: TGTGCCGTAGGGAGGGCTTATGCTAACTATGGCTACACCTTC. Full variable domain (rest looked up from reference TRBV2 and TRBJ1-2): EPEVTQTPSHQVTQMGQEVILRCVPISNHLYFYWYRQILGQKVEFLVSFYNNEISEKSEIFDDQFSVERPDGSNFTLKIRSTKLEDSAMYFCAVGRAYANYGYTFGSGTRLTVV.

This CDR3 reads CASSWSGPTDTQYF. DNA for the CDR3: TGTGCCAGCAGCTGGAGCGGGCCCACAGATACGCAGTATTTT. The rearrangement joins TRBV9 to TRBJ2-3; perhaps TRBD2 as D (6 bases). Trimming removed 4 bases from V and 2 bases from J, with 11 bases in between. The CDR3 sequence is 14 residues long. Germline CDR1 and CDR2: SGDLS and YYNGEE.

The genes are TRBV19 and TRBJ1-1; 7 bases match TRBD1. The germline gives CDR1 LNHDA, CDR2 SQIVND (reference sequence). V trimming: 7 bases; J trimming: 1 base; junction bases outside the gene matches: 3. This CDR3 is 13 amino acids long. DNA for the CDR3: TGTGCCAGTATTGGACAGGAGAACACTGAAGCTTTCTTT. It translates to CASIGQENTEAFF.

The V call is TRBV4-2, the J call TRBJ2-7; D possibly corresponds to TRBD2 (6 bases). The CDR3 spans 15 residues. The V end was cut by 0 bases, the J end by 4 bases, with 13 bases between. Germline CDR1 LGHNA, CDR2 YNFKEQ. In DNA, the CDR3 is TGTGCCAGCAGCCAAGATGGGGACTCCCTGTACGAGCAGTACTTC. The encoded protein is CASSQDGDSLYEQYF.

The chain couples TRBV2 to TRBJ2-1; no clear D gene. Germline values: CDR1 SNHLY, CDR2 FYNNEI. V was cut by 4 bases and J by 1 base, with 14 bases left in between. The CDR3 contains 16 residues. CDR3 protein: CASSVWHQASYNEQFF. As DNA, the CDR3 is TGTGCCAGCAGTGTCTGGCACCAGGCTTCCTACAATGAGCAGTTCTTC.

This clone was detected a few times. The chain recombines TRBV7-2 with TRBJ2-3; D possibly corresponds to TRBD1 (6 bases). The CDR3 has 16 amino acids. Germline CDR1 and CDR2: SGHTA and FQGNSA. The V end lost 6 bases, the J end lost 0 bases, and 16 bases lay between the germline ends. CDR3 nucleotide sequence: TGTGCCAGCAGAACGGGACAAACCCTTAGCACAGATACGCAGTATTTT. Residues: CASRTGQTLSTDTQYF.

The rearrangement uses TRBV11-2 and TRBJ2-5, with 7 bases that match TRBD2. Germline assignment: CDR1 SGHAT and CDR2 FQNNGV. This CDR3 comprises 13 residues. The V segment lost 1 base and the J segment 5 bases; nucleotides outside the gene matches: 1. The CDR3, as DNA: TGTGCCAGCAGCTTAGCCGGGGGGGAGACCCAGTACTTC. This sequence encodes CASSLAGGETQYF.

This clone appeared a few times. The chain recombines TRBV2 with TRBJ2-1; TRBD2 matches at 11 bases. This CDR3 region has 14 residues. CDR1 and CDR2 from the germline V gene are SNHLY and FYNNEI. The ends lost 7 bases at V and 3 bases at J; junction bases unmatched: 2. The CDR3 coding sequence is TGTGCCAGCACTGGGACTAGCGGCTACAATGAGCAGTTCTTC. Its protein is CASTGTSGYNEQFF.

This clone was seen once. CDR3: CSVLYTTNGYTF. DNA of the CDR3: TGCAGCGTTCTGTACACAACGAATGGCTACACCTTC. V gene TRBV29-1 combines with J gene TRBJ1-2; no clear D. This CDR3 has 12 amino acids. The V and J ends lost 5 bases and 6 bases respectively, with 13 bases between them. Germline CDR1 is SQVTM and CDR2 is ANQGSEA.

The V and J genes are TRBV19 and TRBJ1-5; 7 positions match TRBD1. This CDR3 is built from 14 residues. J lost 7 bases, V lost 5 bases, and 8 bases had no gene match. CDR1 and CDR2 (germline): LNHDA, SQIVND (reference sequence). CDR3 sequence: CASSPTGPGQPQHF. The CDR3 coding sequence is TGTGCCAGTAGTCCGACAGGGCCGGGGCAGCCCCAGCATTTT.

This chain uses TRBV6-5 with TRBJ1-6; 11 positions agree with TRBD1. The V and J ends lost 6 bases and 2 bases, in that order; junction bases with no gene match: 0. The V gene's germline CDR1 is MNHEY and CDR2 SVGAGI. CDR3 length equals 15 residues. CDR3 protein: CASRGQGAYNSPLHF. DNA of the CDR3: TGTGCCAGCAGGGGACAGGGGGCCTATAATTCACCCCTCCACTTT.

Here the CDR3 DNA reads TGTGCCAGCAGCTTTGGGGGGACAGGGAATCCCCTCGAGCAGTACTTC. Amino acids: CASSFGGTGNPLEQYF. The genes are TRBV5-6 and TRBJ2-7; 9 bases map to TRBD1. The V and J ends lost 2 bases and 6 bases, in that order; junction bases with no gene match: 12. The V gene's germline CDR1 is SGHDT and CDR2 YYEEEE. The length of the CDR3 is 16 residues.